The present entry profiles one T cell receptor beta chain with its context. Its antigen is currently unknown. Enrollment shut out patients with autoimmune disease history or systemic immunosuppression. The data originate from a study of OX40 agonist ivuxolimab in advanced cancers. Study in general: In this cohort, patients received ivuxolimab, an agonistic anti-OX40 (CD134) antibody.

TCRdb's copy holds only in-frame clones and misses some; the assay was immunoSEQ multiplex PCR. This sample has 60,000 to 75,000 clones; approximately 89% occur once, and the top ten carry around 1.1%. Germline V CDR1 and CDR2: SGHNT, YENEEA. This CDR3 is 15 amino acids long. The V segment lost 5 bases and the J segment 7 bases; nucleotides outside the gene matches: 11. Study results and caveats: The work left the antigen specificity of expanded peripheral T cells undetermined.

This TCR came from an adult with an advanced solid tumor such as melanoma, head and neck, liver or kidney cancer. Material: CD4+ or CD8+ T cells sorted from blood, obtained in a trial of the OX40 agonist ivuxolimab. This chain links TRBV11-3 with TRBJ2-7; TRBD2 aligns across 10 bases. CDR3 sequence reads: CASSESASGSWEQYF. Here the CDR3 DNA reads TGTGCCAGCAGCGAATCGGCTAGCGGGAGTTGGGAGCAGTACTTC.